One and the same sample provided the 30 T cell receptor beta chains below, sequenced in a study of T cells after yellow fever vaccination. TCRdb re-derived calls from the 5' RACE reads in MiXCR, one entry per CDR3 protein. The profile shows 250,000 to 400,000 distinct CDR3 sequences, about 4% of them singletons. Material: PBMCs, obtained 5 days after the yellow fever booster vaccination. The receptors come from a man aged 18 to 29 who received the YFV17D yellow fever vaccine.

This clonotype turned up a few times. This chain's CDR3 is CASSTSLTKSREKLFF. As DNA, the CDR3 is TGTGCCAGCAGCACCAGTTTGACCAAATCCAGGGAAAAACTGTTTTTT. This chain links TRBV7-2 with TRBJ1-4; D is uncertain. The CDR3 contains 16 residues. From germline, CDR1 is SGHTA and CDR2 FQGNSA. V lost 5 bases to trimming and J lost 8 bases, with 21 bases between them.

This clonotype showed up just a few times. This CDR3 reads CAITGGRYEQYF. CDR3 in DNA: TGTGCCATAACAGGGGGTCGCTACGAGCAGTACTTC. V and J are TRBV25-1 and TRBJ2-7, with 8 bases lining up with TRBD1. The germline CDR1 and CDR2 sequences are MGHDK and SYGVNS. Trimming cost V 10 bases and J 3 bases; bases outside gene matches: 5. The CDR3 consists of 12 residues.

This clonotype was seen a handful of times. The chain uses TRBV2 and TRBJ2-2, with D possibly TRBD1 on 6 matching bases. This CDR3 is 13 amino acids long. The V end was cut by 7 bases, the J end by 6 bases, with 12 bases between. Germline loops: CDR1 SNHLY, CDR2 FYNNEI. Here the CDR3 DNA reads TGTGCCAGCAAGGGGGAAGGCGCCGGGGAGCTGTTTTTT. As protein: CASKGEGAGELFF. The full variable domain, with the rest looked up from reference TRBV2 and TRBJ2-2, is EPEVTQTPSHQVTQMGQEVILRCVPISNHLYFYWYRQILGQKVEFLVSFYNNEISEKSEIFDDQFSVERPDGSNFTLKIRSTKLEDSAMYFCASKGEGAGELFFGEGSRLTVL.

This clonotype was recorded many times. This chain uses TRBV5-1 with TRBJ2-3, with D tentatively TRBD1 (5 bases). Trimming took 6 bases from V and 1 from J, leaving 12 bases between them. Germline V gene sequence: CDR1 SGHRS, CDR2 YFSETQ. The CDR3 has 14 residues. The DNA of the CDR3 is TGCGCCAGCATTGATCTACAGGGCACAGATACGCAGTATTTT. Translating gives CASIDLQGTDTQYF. The full variable domain, in which reference TRBV5-1 and TRBJ2-3 provide the parts outside the CDR3, is KAGVTQTPRYLIKTRGQQVTLSCSPISGHRSVSWYQQTPGQGLQFLFEYFSETQRNKGNFPGRFSGRQFSNSRSEMNVSTLELGDSALYLCASIDLQGTDTQYFGPGTRLTVL.

Only a few counts were recorded for this clonotype. This chain links TRBV11-3 with TRBJ2-1, with D perhaps matching TRBD2 (6 bases). Germline V CDR1 and CDR2: SGHNT, YENEEA. The length of the CDR3 is 17 residues. V was shortened by 5 bases and J by 10 bases, with 27 bases between the two germline ends. In DNA, the CDR3 is TGTGCCAGCAGCCCCCCTACTGCGGGGCCTGGCGGCTCGGAGCAGTTCTTC. Its protein is CASSPPTAGPGGSEQFF.

Comment on this clonotype: Compared with germline, one end of the junction differs, possibly owing to a read error. The chain uses TRBV10-3 and TRBJ2-2; perhaps TRBD1 as D (6 bases). Germline V gene data show CDR1 as ENHRY and CDR2 as SYGVKD. The CDR3 consists of 13 residues. CDR3 sequence (DNA): TGTGCCTTCAGGACAGATGGCACCGGGGAGCTGTTTTTT. Its translation is CAFRTDGTGELFF.

This clonotype was seen at least ten times. One junction end disagrees with the germline gene, perhaps due to a read error. The chain uses TRBV5-1 and TRBJ2-5; D remains unclear. The CDR3 has 13 residues. Germline V CDR1 and CDR2: SGHRS, YFSETQ. The CDR3 protein is CASSLSGQETQYF. CDR3 sequence (DNA): TGTGCCAGCAGCTTATCAGGCCAAGAGACCCAGTACTTC.

This clonotype was seen ten or more times. The chain has TRBV5-1 and TRBJ1-2; weak D call: TRBD1 (5 bases). Trimming stripped 0 bases from V and 3 bases from J, with 12 bases between. From germline, CDR1 is SGHRS and CDR2 YFSETQ. The CDR3 consists of 15 residues. This CDR3 reads CASSLGFGGDYGYTF. As DNA, the CDR3 is TGCGCCAGCAGCTTGGGATTCGGAGGGGACTATGGCTACACCTTC.

A few counts support this clonotype. The chain couples TRBV9 to TRBJ2-5; D is uncertain. This CDR3 has 15 amino acids. Germline-derived CDR1 and CDR2 are SGDLS and YYNGEE. V lost 4 bases to trimming and J lost 5 bases, with 18 bases between them. This CDR3 reads CASSPAAAGRETQYF. CDR3 nucleotide sequence: TGTGCCAGCAGCCCAGCAGCAGCCGGTAGGGAGACCCAGTACTTC.

In its sample, this clonotype was seen a few times. The rearrangement links TRBV7-6 to TRBJ2-4; D is perhaps TRBD1 (5 bases). The CDR3 extends over 14 amino acids. With 5 bases removed from V and 8 bases from J, the gap between germline ends came to 16 bases. Per germline, CDR1 SGHVS and CDR2 FNYEAQ. For the CDR3, the DNA is TGTGCCAGCAGCCCACAGGTCGCTGGGGACATTCAGTACTTC. It codes for CASSPQVAGDIQYF.

This clonotype is a singleton in its sample. V and J are TRBV5-1 and TRBJ2-3; either TRBD1 or TRBD2 may fit D (7 bases each). V was pared by 4 bases and J by 4 bases, with 22 bases between. Germline-derived CDR1 and CDR2 are SGHRS and YFSETQ. The CDR3 sequence is 17 residues long. CDR3 DNA sequence: TGCGCCAGCAGCCCGCCCACGACAGGGCTAGCGGCAGATACGCAGTATTTT. Translated: CASSPPTTGLAADTQYF.

In this sample, this clonotype turned up many times. The chain carries TRBV20-1 and TRBJ1-5; 8 bases match TRBD1. The CDR3 spans 13 residues. Losses at the gene ends were 4 bases for V and 4 bases for J; bases not matched to a gene: 3. In germline, CDR1 is DFQATT, CDR2 SNEGSKA (reference sequence). CDR3 nucleotides: TGCAGTGCTACCCGGGACAGGAATCAGCCCCAGCATTTT. Translating it yields CSATRDRNQPQHF.

This clonotype was observed a handful of times. The V call is TRBV13, the J call TRBJ1-1; 7 nucleotides agree with TRBD1. The CDR3 extends over 15 amino acids. Germline V gene data show CDR1 as PRHDT and CDR2 as FYEKMQ (reference sequence). The ends lost 6 bases at V and 4 bases at J; junction bases unmatched: 11. The CDR3 reads CASRPKGAGSTEAFF. DNA of the CDR3: TGTGCCAGCAGACCCAAGGGGGCTGGGTCCACTGAAGCTTTCTTT.

The CDR3 nucleotides are TGTGCCACCAGTGATATCCAGGGTTGGACAGATACGCAGTATTTT. Protein sequence: CATSDIQGWTDTQYF. The chain carries TRBV24-1 and TRBJ2-3; maybe TRBD1 (5 bases). The CDR3 length is 15 residues. V lost 3 bases, J lost 3 bases, and 12 bases lay in between. Germline V gene lookup returns CDR1 KGHDR and CDR2 SFDVKD.

V usage is TRBV6-2 or TRBV6-3 and J usage is TRBJ2-7; tentatively, D is TRBD2 (5 bases). The ends were cut back, 0 bases at V and 6 bases at J, with 18 bases in the middle. The germline V gene encodes CDR1 MNHEY and CDR2 SVGEGT. The CDR3 is 16 amino acids. The DNA for the CDR3 is TGTGCCAGCAGTTACTCCCCCGGACCGACGGCGGGCGAGCAGTACGTC. Its translation is CASSYSPGPTAGEQYV.

This clonotype was found a few times. The rearrangement joins TRBV5-1 to TRBJ1-1, with 11 nucleotides matching TRBD1. CDR1 is SGHRS, CDR2 YFSETQ, per germline. This CDR3 has 15 residues. The V segment lost 4 bases and the J segment 1 base; nucleotides outside the gene matches: 3. Written as DNA, the CDR3 is TGCGCCAGCAGCATCGGGACAGGGGGGAACACTGAAGCTTTCTTT. Its translation: CASSIGTGGNTEAFF.

This clonotype appeared many times. V gene TRBV5-5 combines with J gene TRBJ2-1; D perhaps matches TRBD2 (6 bases). The germline gives CDR1 SGHKS, CDR2 YYEKEE (reference sequence). Trimming cost V 2 bases and J 7 bases, with 22 bases left between them. This CDR3 comprises 17 residues. CDR3 sequence (DNA): TGTGCCAGCAGCTTCTCCGGAGGGGCAGGCTTAATTAATGAGCAGTTCTTC. It yields the protein CASSFSGGAGLINEQFF.

In its sample, this clonotype was seen many times. The V call is TRBV10-3, the J call TRBJ2-1; maybe TRBD1 (6 bases). Germline V gives CDR1 ENHRY, CDR2 SYGVKD. The V end lost 6 bases, the J end lost 9 bases, and 12 bases lay between the germline ends. The CDR3 length is 12 residues. For the CDR3, the DNA is TGTGCCATCAGCTCAGGGGTATCTGAGCAGTTCTTC. This codes for CAISSGVSEQFF.

This clonotype was detected a few times. The V gene is TRBV12-3 or TRBV12-4, the J gene TRBJ2-2; D is undetermined. V lost 1 base to trimming and J lost 9 bases, with 6 bases between them. The CDR3 covers 12 residues. CDR3 residues: CASSLEDRELFF. CDR3 DNA: TGTGCCAGCAGTTTAGAGGATAGGGAGCTGTTTTTT.

This clonotype appeared many times. The chain has TRBV12-3 or TRBV12-4 and TRBJ1-3; D possibly corresponds to TRBD1 (5 bases). The CDR3 extends over 14 amino acids. Trimming took 5 bases from V and 2 from J, leaving 10 bases between them. The CDR3 reads CASSPRQTGNTIYF. CDR3 nucleotides: TGTGCCAGCAGTCCTCGACAGACTGGAAACACCATATATTTT.

This clonotype was counted a few times. CDR3: CASSPAGVIGTGELFF. In DNA, the CDR3 is TGCGCCAGCAGCCCTGCTGGGGTGATCGGCACCGGGGAGCTGTTTTTT. The chain has TRBV4-1 and TRBJ2-2; D is undetermined. Trimming removed 4 bases at V and 4 bases at J, with 16 bases between. Looked up from germline, CDR1 is MGHRA and CDR2 is YSYEKL. The CDR3 extends over 16 amino acids.

This chain connects TRBV6-5 to TRBJ2-3, with 7 bases fitting TRBD2. The germline V gene encodes CDR1 MNHEY and CDR2 SVGAGI. V lost 6 bases to trimming and J lost 1 base; unmatched junction nucleotides: 4. CDR3 length: 14 residues. The CDR3 coding sequence is TGTGCCAGCAGGAAAAGCGGGGGCACAGATACGCAGTATTTT. Encoded protein: CASRKSGGTDTQYF.

V usage is TRBV6-5 and J usage is TRBJ1-2; 9 bases are shared with TRBD1. The CDR3 sequence is 13 residues long. The germline V gene has CDR1 MNHEY and CDR2 SVGAGI. Germline trimming cut 8 bases from V and 8 bases from J; bases unmatched to any gene: 9. CDR3 region: CASARTGVRGYTF. Written as DNA, the CDR3 is TGTGCCAGCGCCAGGACAGGGGTCAGGGGCTACACCTTC.

This clonotype was detected only a few times. V is TRBV11-1 and J is TRBJ2-2; 7 positions agree with TRBD1. After removal of 6 bases from V and 0 bases from J, the junction contained 7 bases not matched to a gene. The length of the CDR3 is 16 residues. Per the germline V gene, CDR1 is SGHAT and CDR2 is FQDESV (reference sequence). CDR3 loop: CASSQGEIANTGELFF. The DNA for the CDR3 is TGTGCCAGCAGTCAGGGGGAAATCGCGAACACCGGGGAGCTGTTTTTT.

In this sample, this clonotype turned up many times. The rearrangement joins TRBV6-2 or TRBV6-3 to TRBJ1-4, with TRBD1 matching 10 bases. The CDR3 length is 15 residues. Germline V gives CDR1 MNHEY, CDR2 SVGEGT. V was clipped by 5 bases and J by 6 bases; unmatched bases: 6. The CDR3 DNA reads TGTGCCAGCAGTCGAACCGGGACAGGGGATGAAAAACTGTTTTTT. Amino acid sequence: CASSRTGTGDEKLFF.

This clonotype was recorded many times. The chain is built from TRBV4-3 and TRBJ2-2; no firm D call. Trimming shortened V by 1 base and J by 1 base, and 7 bases separated the two germline ends. This CDR3 comprises 15 residues. CDR1 is LGHNA, CDR2 YSLEER, per germline. The CDR3 region has the DNA TGCGCCAGCAGCCAAGTTGCCAGGAACACCGGGGAGCTGTTTTTT. As protein: CASSQVARNTGELFF.

This clonotype was detected a few times. The CDR3 reads CASTNQGGNTEAFF. CDR3 DNA sequence: TGCGCCAGCACCAATCAGGGGGGGAACACTGAAGCTTTCTTT. V is TRBV4-1 and J is TRBJ1-1; 7 bases align to TRBD1. The V gene end was trimmed by 7 bases and the J gene end by 1 base; junction bases not matched to a gene: 6. Germline values: CDR1 MGHRA, CDR2 YSYEKL. The CDR3 has 14 amino acids.

At least ten counts were recorded for this clonotype. CDR3 amino acids: CASSLKPGQGAHQPQHF. In nucleotides, the CDR3 is TGTGCCAGCAGCCTAAAACCGGGACAGGGGGCCCATCAGCCCCAGCATTTT. The rearrangement joins TRBV5-6 to TRBJ1-5; 12 bases align to TRBD1. The germline V gene encodes CDR1 SGHDT and CDR2 YYEEEE. J lost 5 bases, V lost 4 bases, and 10 bases had no gene match. CDR3 length: 17 residues.

V is TRBV18 and J is TRBJ2-7, with a weak D call TRBD1 (6 bases). CDR3 length equals 16 residues. Germline CDR1 reads KGHSH; CDR2 reads LQKENI. V dropped 2 bases and J dropped 6 bases, with 20 bases sitting between them. CDR3 sequence: CASSPLRAGEMVEQYF. As DNA, the CDR3 is TGTGCCAGCTCACCATTGAGGGCAGGGGAAATGGTCGAGCAGTACTTC. Based on the CDR3 plus reference TRBV18 and TRBJ2-7, the full variable domain is NAGVMQNPRHLVRRRGQEARLRCSPMKGHSHVYWYRQLPEEGLKFMVYLQKENIIDESGMPKERFSAEFPKEGPSILRIQQVVRGDSAAYFCASSPLRAGEMVEQYFGPGTRLTVT.

This clonotype appeared many times. The chain combines TRBV7-8 with TRBJ1-5; D possibly corresponds to TRBD1 (5 bases). CDR3 length equals 16 residues. CDR1 SGHVS and CDR2 FQNEAQ come from the germline V gene. V shed 4 bases and J shed 2 bases, with 15 bases lying between them. The CDR3 here is CASSSHDSGGNQPQHF. CDR3 DNA sequence: TGTGCCAGCAGCTCCCACGACAGCGGGGGCAATCAGCCCCAGCATTTT.